This entry is about one TCR beta chain. Its cognate antigen is unknown. This sample was taken from a study of shared clonotypes between healthy human individuals. V lost 1 base to trimming and J lost 8 bases, with 6 bases between them. CDR3 size: 12 residues. Germline CDR1 is ENHRY and CDR2 is SYGVKD. CD45RO-negative, CCR7-positively selected cells formed the naive CD8 fraction, excluding terminally differentiated effector memory CD45RA+ cells. Every donor, a Caucasian adult, lived in Nashville, Tennessee. Several immunoSEQ plates received, in even portions, the genomic DNA of each subset. TCRdb keeps only in-frame clones here, not all; method: immunoSEQ multiplex PCR. The sample consists of some 630,000 clones, roughly 95% of them appearing once. Study-level points and caveats: When compared with the clonotypes that were shared by all four sorted-subset donors, the non-shared clonotypes turned out to have lower generation probabilities. Naive subsets generally exceeded memory subsets in estimated richness.

The sequence came from a young woman in good health. The chain combines TRBV10-3 with TRBJ2-1; no definite D call. Source material: naive CD8+ T cells sorted from blood. Here the CDR3 DNA reads TGTGCCATCAGTGAGTTGAACGATGAGCAGTTCTTC. Protein product: CAISELNDEQFF.